This entry concerns a single T cell receptor beta chain. The sample is drawn from a study of shared clonotypes between healthy human individuals. Data came from immunoSEQ multiplex PCR; TCRdb stores just in-frame clones and leaves some out. The table shows 550,000 to 700,000 clones, with approximately 73% occurring only once. This receptor was taken from a woman in her 30s in good health. The sequencing input was memory CD4+ T cells sorted from blood. Subset noted: CD45RA-negative fraction.

For the CDR3, the DNA is TGCGCCAGCAGCTTGGCGCAGGCTTCCTACGAGCAGTACTTC. Translating it yields CASSLAQASYEQYF. V gene TRBV5-1 combines with J gene TRBJ2-7, with no clear D. There are 14 residues in the CDR3. Germline CDR1 and CDR2: SGHRS and YFSETQ. The V and J ends lost 0 bases and 1 base respectively, with 8 bases between them. Drawing the rest from reference TRBV5-1 and TRBJ2-7, the complete variable domain is KAGVTQTPRYLIKTRGQQVTLSCSPISGHRSVSWYQQTPGQGLQFLFEYFSETQRNKGNFPGRFSGRQFSNSRSEMNVSTLELGDSALYLCASSLAQASYEQYFGPGTRLTVT.